The 4 T cell receptor beta chains presented below share a single source sample, sequenced in a study of blood T cell repertoires in COVID-19. TCRdb keeps only in-frame clones here, not all; method: immunoSEQ multiplex PCR. The sample yields 250,000 to 300,000 clones, about 91% seen once. The material sequenced was peripheral blood. These receptors all stem from a woman aged 30 to 39 who had recovered from COVID-19.

The CDR3 nucleotides read TGTGCCAGCAACCTTGGACAGTCCAGATCACCCCTCCACTTT. Its translation: CASNLGQSRSPLHF. The chain recombines TRBV28 with TRBJ1-6; tentatively, D is TRBD1 (6 bases). In germline, CDR1 is MDHEN, CDR2 SYDVKM. The V and J ends lost 7 bases and 10 bases respectively, with 17 bases between them. CDR3 length: 14 residues.

This chain joins TRBV18 and TRBJ2-3; D remains unclear. V lost 4 bases to trimming and J lost 0 bases, with 5 bases between them. The CDR3 totals 13 residues. The germline gives CDR1 KGHSH, CDR2 LQKENI. CDR3 sequence reads: CASSQTSTDTQYF. In DNA, the CDR3 is TGTGCCAGCTCACAAACTAGCACAGATACGCAGTATTTT.

The J gene is TRBJ1-1, the V gene TRBV15; TRBD1 aligns across 7 bases. From germline, CDR1 is LNHNV and CDR2 YYDKDF (reference sequence). The V and J ends lost 0 bases and 7 bases, in that order; junction bases with no gene match: 5. The CDR3 is 14 residues long. CDR3 region: CATSRETGVGEAFF. The CDR3 coding sequence is TGTGCCACCAGCAGAGAAACAGGGGTGGGTGAAGCTTTCTTT. Together with reference TRBV15 and TRBJ1-1, the CDR3 gives the full variable domain: DAMVIQNPRYQVTQFGKPVTLSCSQTLNHNVMYWYQQKSSQAPKLLFHYYDKDFNNEADTPDNFQSRRPNTSFCFLDIRSPGLGDTAMYLCATSRETGVGEAFFGQGTRLTVV.

V gene TRBV6-5 combines with J gene TRBJ1-4, with D unclear. Trimming took 6 bases from V and 0 from J, leaving 8 bases between them. The CDR3 consists of 14 residues. CDR1 MNHEY and CDR2 SVGAGI come from the germline V gene. DNA for the CDR3: TGTGCCAGCAGCTATACTGCAACTAATGAAAAACTGTTTTTT. Amino acid sequence: CASSYTATNEKLFF.